This entry lists 17 T cell receptor beta chains sequenced from one sample in a study of CD8+CD57+ T cells in acquired aplastic anemia (dated 2018 in TCRdb). Sequencing took place on an Illumina HiSeq 2000. TCR beta VDJ combination and CDR3 sequence profiling used genomic DNA as the template. The public reads were run again by TCRdb, first through fastp at Q25 and then through MiXCR, and only productive beta chains were kept. Each CDR3 protein appears once, grouped with its most common genes and DNA. In all, the sample holds about 160,000 distinct CDR3 sequences, and 35% to 55% of those were seen once. The ten largest make up approximately 1% of the sample. The sample comprised sorted CD4+, CD8+, or CD8+CD57+ T cells (not recorded which) from PBMCs. The receptors here all came from a human donor in good health.

In the case of this clonotype: One base away lies a much larger clone, so this may be a sequencing read error. V usage is TRBV20-1 and J usage is TRBJ2-7, with 7 bases that match TRBD2. Per germline, CDR1 DFQATT and CDR2 SNEGSKA (reference sequence). CDR3 size: 16 residues. CDR3 DNA: TGCAGTGCCCCAGCGGGGCTAGCGACCATCTCCTACGAGCGGTACTTC. Protein sequence: CSAPAGLATISYERYF.

This sequence joins TRBV10-2 and TRBJ2-7; possibly TRBD1 for D (6 bases). The germline CDR1 and CDR2 sequences are WSHSY and SAAADI. CDR3 length equals 12 residues. Trimming shortened V by 9 bases and J by 2 bases, and 11 bases separated the two germline ends. The CDR3 loop reads CASRDNPYEQYF. The CDR3 nucleotides are TGCGCCAGTCGGGACAACCCCTACGAGCAGTACTTC.

Ten or more counts support this clonotype. The chain couples TRBV20-1 to TRBJ1-2; 7 bases map to TRBD1. Germline lookup yields CDR1 DFQATT and CDR2 SNEGSKA (reference sequence). The trim removed 5 bases at V and 8 bases at J, leaving 8 bases unmatched. The CDR3 has 12 amino acids. CDR3 nucleotide sequence: TGCAGTGCTCCATTAACAGGGGCAGGCTACACCTTC. Translated, it gives CSAPLTGAGYTF.

This clonotype was detected ten times or more. The chain uses TRBV10-3 and TRBJ1-3; perhaps TRBD1 as D (6 bases). Germline V CDR1 and CDR2: ENHRY, SYGVKD. The CDR3 is made up of 16 amino acids. Trimming took off 2 bases at V and 1 base at J, with 12 bases between the two ends. The CDR3: CAISELRGLSGNTIYF. The CDR3 DNA reads TGTGCCATCAGTGAGCTCAGGGGCCTATCTGGAAACACCATATATTTT.

In the case of this clonotype: An end of the junction differs from the germline gene, which may be a read error. The chain employs TRBV12-3 or TRBV12-4 and TRBJ2-7; 10 nucleotides line up with TRBD1. The CDR3 runs to 13 residues. The CDR3 DNA sequence: TGTGCTAGCATCGGGACAGGGGCCTGCGAGCAGTACTTC. Translating it yields CASIGTGACEQYF.

This clonotype was seen only a few times. The chain carries TRBV18 and TRBJ2-1, with D perhaps matching TRBD2 (6 bases). This CDR3 region has 14 residues. Germline CDR1 reads KGHSH; CDR2 reads LQKENI. V was shortened by 3 bases and J by 4 bases, with 10 bases between the two germline ends. CDR3 coding DNA: TGTGCCAGCTCACCCTTAGCGGCTTACAATGAGCAGTTCTTC. Its protein product is CASSPLAAYNEQFF.

This clonotype came up many times. J is TRBJ1-1 and V is TRBV9, with D possibly TRBD1 on 6 matching bases. The CDR3 spans 13 residues. Trimming removed 7 bases from V and 1 base from J, with 11 bases in between. The germline V gene encodes CDR1 SGDLS and CDR2 YYNGEE. The CDR3 region is CASSGVANTEAFF. The CDR3 coding sequence is TGTGCCAGCTCAGGGGTGGCGAACACTGAAGCTTTCTTT.

This clonotype was seen a few times. The chain employs TRBV5-6 and TRBJ2-3; 10 bases line up with TRBD2. The CDR3 runs to 19 residues. Trimming took 2 bases from V and 4 from J; bases not matched to a gene: 16. From germline, CDR1 is SGHDT and CDR2 YYEEEE. CDR3 region: CASSFWLAGARLGADTQYF. CDR3 nucleotides: TGTGCCAGCAGCTTTTGGCTAGCGGGAGCGCGACTCGGCGCAGATACGCAGTATTTT.

V gene TRBV6-1 combines with J gene TRBJ1-1; 7 bases agree with TRBD1. This CDR3 contains 17 residues. Germline lookup yields CDR1 MNHNS and CDR2 SASEGT. J was trimmed by 3 bases and V by 4 bases; bases with no gene match: 14. CDR3 nucleotide sequence: TGTGCCAGCAGTGGGAAAACAGGGGTAATCATTTACACTGAAGCTTTCTTT. Its translation is CASSGKTGVIIYTEAFF.

This clonotype was observed a handful of times. One end of the junction is discordant with germline, which a read error may explain. The chain couples TRBV3-1 to TRBJ2-1; 7 bases fit TRBD2. Germline V lookup: CDR1 LGHDT, CDR2 YNNKEL (reference sequence). This CDR3 spans 14 amino acids. CDR3: CASSQGLSSNEQFF. The CDR3 nucleotides read TGTGCCAGCAGCCAGGGACTATCCTCCAATGAGCAGTTCTTC.

A few counts support this clonotype. The chain carries TRBV15 and TRBJ1-2, with 7 bases matching TRBD1. CDR3 size: 17 residues. The germline gives CDR1 LNHNV, CDR2 YYDKDF (reference sequence). J gave up 5 bases and V 0 bases, and 12 bases lay outside the gene matches. The CDR3, as DNA: TGTGCCACCAGCAGAGAGACCGACAGGGTTAGCGGGTATGGCTACACCTTC. It yields the protein CATSRETDRVSGYGYTF.

This CDR3 reads CASSLTTGLGEQYF. Written as DNA, the CDR3 is TGTGCCAGCAGCTTGACCACAGGGTTGGGGGAGCAGTACTTC. The rearrangement joins TRBV7-3 to TRBJ2-7, with D possibly being TRBD1 (6 bases). The CDR3 is made up of 14 amino acids. In germline, CDR1 is SGHTA, CDR2 FQGTGA. Trimming took 3 bases from V and 7 from J, leaving 16 bases between them.

This clonotype was observed at least ten times. The CDR3 loop is CSARKQESGANVLTF. The CDR3 coding sequence is TGCAGTGCTAGGAAACAGGAGAGTGGGGCCAACGTCCTGACTTTC. This chain joins TRBV20-1 and TRBJ2-6, with D perhaps matching TRBD1 (5 bases). Per the germline V gene, CDR1 is DFQATT and CDR2 is SNEGSKA (reference sequence). CDR3 length: 15 residues. V was trimmed by 3 bases and J by 3 bases, leaving 12 bases between them.

The V and J genes are TRBV2 and TRBJ2-5; 8 bases are a match to TRBD1. Trimming removed 6 bases from V and 5 bases from J; junction bases left unmatched: 11. Germline assignment: CDR1 SNHLY and CDR2 FYNNEI. The CDR3 totals 15 residues. The CDR3 loop is CASSGGQGVGETQYF. CDR3 coding DNA: TGTGCCAGCAGCGGAGGACAGGGAGTTGGCGAGACCCAGTACTTC.

The chain links TRBV9 to TRBJ2-5, with 9 bases aligning to TRBD2. Germline lookup yields CDR1 SGDLS and CDR2 YYNGEE. This CDR3 is 15 amino acids long. Losses at the gene ends were 2 bases for V and 5 bases for J; bases not matched to a gene: 7. This CDR3 is CASSVGSGSRETQYF. The CDR3 region has the DNA TGTGCCAGCAGCGTCGGTAGCGGGAGTCGGGAGACCCAGTACTTC.

Notes on this clonotype: A read error may produce the germline difference seen at one junction end. This rearrangement joins TRBV11-3 to TRBJ2-5, with D perhaps matching TRBD1 (6 bases). This CDR3 is built from 16 residues. From germline, CDR1 is SGHNT and CDR2 YENEEA. CDR3 in amino acids: CASSLGLSRGGETQYF. The CDR3 region has the DNA TGTGCCAGCAGTTTAGGCCTCAGCAGGGGTGGAGAGACCCAGTACTTC.

V and J are TRBV2 and TRBJ2-5, with D possibly TRBD2 on 6 matching bases. Germline CDR1 and CDR2: SNHLY and FYNNEI. The CDR3 is made up of 15 amino acids. V shed 2 bases and J shed 4 bases, with 14 bases lying between them. The CDR3 loop reads CASSEYNVGGETQYF. CDR3 nucleotide sequence: TGTGCCAGCAGTGAATATAACGTGGGGGGAGAGACCCAGTACTTC. The full variable domain, its missing parts supplied by reference TRBV2 and TRBJ2-5, is EPEVTQTPSHQVTQMGQEVILRCVPISNHLYFYWYRQILGQKVEFLVSFYNNEISEKSEIFDDQFSVERPDGSNFTLKIRSTKLEDSAMYFCASSEYNVGGETQYFGPGTRLLVL.